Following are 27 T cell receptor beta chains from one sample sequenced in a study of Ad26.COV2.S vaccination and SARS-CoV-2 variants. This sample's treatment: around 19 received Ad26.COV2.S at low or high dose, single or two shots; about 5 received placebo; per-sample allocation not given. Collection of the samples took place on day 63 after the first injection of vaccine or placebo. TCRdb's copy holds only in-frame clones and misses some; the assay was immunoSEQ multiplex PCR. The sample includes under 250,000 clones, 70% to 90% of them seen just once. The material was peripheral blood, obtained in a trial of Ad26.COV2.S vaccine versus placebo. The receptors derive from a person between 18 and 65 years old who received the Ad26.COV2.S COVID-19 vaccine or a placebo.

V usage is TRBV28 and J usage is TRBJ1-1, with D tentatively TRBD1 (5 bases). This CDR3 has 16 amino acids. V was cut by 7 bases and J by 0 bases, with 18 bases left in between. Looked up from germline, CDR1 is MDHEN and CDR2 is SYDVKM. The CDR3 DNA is TGTGCCAGCAAAAAGGGGCGGGTAAGAATGAACACTGAAGCTTTCTTT. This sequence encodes CASKKGRVRMNTEAFF.

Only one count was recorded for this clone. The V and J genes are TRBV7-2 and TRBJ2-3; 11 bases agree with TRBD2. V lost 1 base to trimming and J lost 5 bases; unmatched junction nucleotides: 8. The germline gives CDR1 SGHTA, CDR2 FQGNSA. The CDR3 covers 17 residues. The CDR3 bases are TGTGCCAGCAGCTTAGGGGTTAGCGGGGGGGCCGTAGATACGCAGTATTTT. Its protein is CASSLGVSGGAVDTQYF. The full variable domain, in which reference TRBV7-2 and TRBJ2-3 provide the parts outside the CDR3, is GAGVSQSPSNKVTEKGKDVELRCDPISGHTALYWYRQSLGQGLEFLIYFQGNSAPDKSGLPSDRFSAERTGGSVSTLTIQRTQQEDSAVYLCASSLGVSGGAVDTQYFGPGTRLTVL.

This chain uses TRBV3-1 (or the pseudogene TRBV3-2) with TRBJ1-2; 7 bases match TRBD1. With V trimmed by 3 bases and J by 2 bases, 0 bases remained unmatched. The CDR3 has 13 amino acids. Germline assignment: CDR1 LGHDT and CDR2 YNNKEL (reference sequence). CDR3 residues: CASSQGQNYGYTF. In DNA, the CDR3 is TGTGCCAGCAGCCAGGGACAGAACTATGGCTACACCTTC.

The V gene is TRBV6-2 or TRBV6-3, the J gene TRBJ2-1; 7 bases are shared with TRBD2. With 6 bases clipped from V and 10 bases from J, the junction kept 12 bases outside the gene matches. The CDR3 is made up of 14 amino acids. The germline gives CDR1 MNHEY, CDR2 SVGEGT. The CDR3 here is CASRPYAGLREQFF. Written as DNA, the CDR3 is TGTGCCAGCAGGCCTTATGCGGGACTACGGGAGCAGTTCTTC.

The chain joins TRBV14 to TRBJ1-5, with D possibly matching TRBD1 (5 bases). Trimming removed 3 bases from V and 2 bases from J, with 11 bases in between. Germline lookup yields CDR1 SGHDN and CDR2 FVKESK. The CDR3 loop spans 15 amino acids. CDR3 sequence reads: CASSHGGGGNQPQHF. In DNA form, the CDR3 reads TGTGCCAGCAGCCACGGGGGAGGCGGCAATCAGCCCCAGCATTTT.

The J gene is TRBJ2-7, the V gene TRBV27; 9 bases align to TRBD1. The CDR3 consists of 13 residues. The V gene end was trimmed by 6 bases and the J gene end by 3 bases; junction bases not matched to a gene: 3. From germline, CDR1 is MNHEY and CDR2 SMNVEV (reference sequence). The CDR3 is CASRPTGGYEQYV. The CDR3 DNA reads TGTGCCAGCAGGCCGACAGGGGGCTACGAGCAGTACGTC.

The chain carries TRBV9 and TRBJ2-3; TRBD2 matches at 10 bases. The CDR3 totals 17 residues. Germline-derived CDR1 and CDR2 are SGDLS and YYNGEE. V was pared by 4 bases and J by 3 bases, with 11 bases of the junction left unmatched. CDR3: CASSSRPGLAKTDTQYF. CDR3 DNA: TGTGCCAGCAGCTCTCGCCCGGGACTAGCGAAGACAGATACGCAGTATTTT.

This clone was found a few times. DNA of the CDR3: TGTGCCAGTAGTAAAGGGACAGGGAGTTATCAGCCCCAGCATTTT. This codes for CASSKGTGSYQPQHF. The chain couples TRBV19 to TRBJ1-5; TRBD1 aligns across 9 bases. V shed 4 bases and J 5 bases; nucleotides not matched to a gene: 6. This CDR3 contains 15 residues. The germline V gene encodes CDR1 LNHDA and CDR2 SQIVND (reference sequence). The full variable domain, rest sourced from reference TRBV19 and TRBJ1-5, is DGGITQSPKYLFRKEGQNVTLSCEQNLNHDAMYWYRQDPGQGLRLIYYSQIVNDFQKGDIAEGYSVSREKKESFPLTVTSAQKNPTAFYLCASSKGTGSYQPQHFGDGTRLSIL.

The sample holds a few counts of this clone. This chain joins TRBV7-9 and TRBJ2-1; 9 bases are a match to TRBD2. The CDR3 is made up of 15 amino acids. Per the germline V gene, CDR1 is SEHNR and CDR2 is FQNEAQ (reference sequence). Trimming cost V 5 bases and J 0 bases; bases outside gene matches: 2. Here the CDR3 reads CASSPTSGSYNEQFF. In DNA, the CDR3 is TGTGCCAGCAGCCCGACTAGCGGCTCCTACAATGAGCAGTTCTTC.

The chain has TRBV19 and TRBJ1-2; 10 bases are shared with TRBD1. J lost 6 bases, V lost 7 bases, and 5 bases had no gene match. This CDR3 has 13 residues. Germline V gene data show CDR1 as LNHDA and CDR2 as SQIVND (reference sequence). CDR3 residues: CASKDRGSHGYTF. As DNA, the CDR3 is TGTGCCAGTAAGGACAGGGGGTCGCATGGCTACACCTTC. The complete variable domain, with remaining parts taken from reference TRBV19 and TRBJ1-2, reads DGGITQSPKYLFRKEGQNVTLSCEQNLNHDAMYWYRQDPGQGLRLIYYSQIVNDFQKGDIAEGYSVSREKKESFPLTVTSAQKNPTAFYLCASKDRGSHGYTFGSGTRLTVV.

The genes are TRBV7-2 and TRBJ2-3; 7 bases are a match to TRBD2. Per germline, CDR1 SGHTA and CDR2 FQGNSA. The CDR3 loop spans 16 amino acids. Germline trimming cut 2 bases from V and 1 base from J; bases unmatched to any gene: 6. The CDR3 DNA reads TGTGCCAGCAGCTTATCCGGGGGGTGGGGCACAGATACGCAGTATTTT. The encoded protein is CASSLSGGWGTDTQYF.

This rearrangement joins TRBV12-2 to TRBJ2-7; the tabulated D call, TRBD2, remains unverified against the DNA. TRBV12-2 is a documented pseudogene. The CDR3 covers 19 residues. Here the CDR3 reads CASRLRSLTAGRYYYEQYV. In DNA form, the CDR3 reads TGTGCAAGTCGCTTAAGATCCCTAACTGCGGGACGCTACTACTACGAGCAGTACGTC.

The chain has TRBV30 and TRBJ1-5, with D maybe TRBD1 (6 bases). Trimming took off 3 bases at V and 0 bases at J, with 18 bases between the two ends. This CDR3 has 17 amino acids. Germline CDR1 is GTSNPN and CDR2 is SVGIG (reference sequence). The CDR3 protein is CAWSYGQLRNSNQPQHF. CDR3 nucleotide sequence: TGTGCCTGGAGCTATGGACAGCTTAGAAATAGCAATCAGCCCCAGCATTTT.

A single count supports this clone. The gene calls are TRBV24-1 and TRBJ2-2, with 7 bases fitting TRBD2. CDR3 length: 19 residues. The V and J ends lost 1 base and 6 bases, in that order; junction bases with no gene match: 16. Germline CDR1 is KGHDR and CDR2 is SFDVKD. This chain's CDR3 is CATSDLFHEWEGSAGELFF. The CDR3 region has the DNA TGTGCCACCAGTGATTTATTCCATGAGTGGGAGGGGAGCGCCGGGGAGCTGTTTTTT.

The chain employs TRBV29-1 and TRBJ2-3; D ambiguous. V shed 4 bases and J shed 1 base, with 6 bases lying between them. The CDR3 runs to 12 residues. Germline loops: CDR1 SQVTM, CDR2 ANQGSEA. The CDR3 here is CSVGKGTDTQYF. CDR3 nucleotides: TGCAGCGTTGGTAAGGGCACAGATACGCAGTATTTT.

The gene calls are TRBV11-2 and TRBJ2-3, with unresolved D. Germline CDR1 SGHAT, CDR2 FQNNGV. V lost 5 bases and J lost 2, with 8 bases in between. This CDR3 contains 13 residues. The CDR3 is CASSPPLTDTQYF. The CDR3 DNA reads TGTGCCAGCAGCCCACCCCTCACAGATACGCAGTATTTT.

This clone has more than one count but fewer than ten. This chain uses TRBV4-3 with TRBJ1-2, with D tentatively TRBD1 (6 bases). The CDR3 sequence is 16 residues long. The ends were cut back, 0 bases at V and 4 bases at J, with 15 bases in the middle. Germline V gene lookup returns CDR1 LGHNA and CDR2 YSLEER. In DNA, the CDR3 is TGCGCCAGCAGCCAAGATCTGGGACATTTATTCTATGGCTACACCTTC. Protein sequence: CASSQDLGHLFYGYTF.

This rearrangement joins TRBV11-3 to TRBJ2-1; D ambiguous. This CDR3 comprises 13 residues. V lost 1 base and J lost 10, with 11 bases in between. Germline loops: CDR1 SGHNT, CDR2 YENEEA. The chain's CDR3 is CASSLGTLGEQFF. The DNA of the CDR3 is TGTGCCAGCAGCTTAGGAACCCTTGGGGAGCAGTTCTTC.

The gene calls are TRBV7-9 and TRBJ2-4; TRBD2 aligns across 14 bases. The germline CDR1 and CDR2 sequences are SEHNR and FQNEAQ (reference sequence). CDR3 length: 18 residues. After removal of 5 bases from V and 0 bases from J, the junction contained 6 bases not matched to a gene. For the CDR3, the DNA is TGTGCCAGCAGCCCCCGACTAGCGGGAGGGGTAGCCAAAAACATTCAGTACTTC. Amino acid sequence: CASSPRLAGGVAKNIQYF.

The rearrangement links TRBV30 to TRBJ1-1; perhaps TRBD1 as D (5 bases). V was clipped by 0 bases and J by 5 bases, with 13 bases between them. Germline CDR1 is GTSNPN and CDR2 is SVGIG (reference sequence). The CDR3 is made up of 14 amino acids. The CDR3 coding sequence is TGTGCCTGGAGTGTACGAGGGAGGGGTACTGAAGCTTTCTTT. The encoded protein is CAWSVRGRGTEAFF.

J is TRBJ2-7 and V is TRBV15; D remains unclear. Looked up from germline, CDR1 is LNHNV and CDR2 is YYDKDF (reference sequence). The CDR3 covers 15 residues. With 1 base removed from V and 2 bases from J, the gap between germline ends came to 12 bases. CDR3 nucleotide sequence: TGTGCCACCAGCAGAGGTGGGGATTGGGCCTACGAGCAGTACGTC. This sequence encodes CATSRGGDWAYEQYV.

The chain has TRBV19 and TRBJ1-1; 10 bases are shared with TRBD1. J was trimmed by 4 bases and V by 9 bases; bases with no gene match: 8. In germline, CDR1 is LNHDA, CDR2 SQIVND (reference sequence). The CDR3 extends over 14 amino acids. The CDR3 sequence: CASTGTGEGTEAFF. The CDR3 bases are TGTGCCAGCACCGGGACAGGGGAGGGCACTGAAGCTTTCTTT. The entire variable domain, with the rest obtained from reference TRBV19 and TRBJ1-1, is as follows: DGGITQSPKYLFRKEGQNVTLSCEQNLNHDAMYWYRQDPGQGLRLIYYSQIVNDFQKGDIAEGYSVSREKKESFPLTVTSAQKNPTAFYLCASTGTGEGTEAFFGQGTRLTVV.

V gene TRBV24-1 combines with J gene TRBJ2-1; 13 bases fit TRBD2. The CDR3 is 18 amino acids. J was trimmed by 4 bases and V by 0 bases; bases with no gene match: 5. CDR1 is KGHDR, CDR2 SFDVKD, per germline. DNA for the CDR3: TGTGCCACCAGTGATTTGTCCATACTAGCGGGAGGGTACAATGAGCAGTTCTTC. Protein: CATSDLSILAGGYNEQFF.

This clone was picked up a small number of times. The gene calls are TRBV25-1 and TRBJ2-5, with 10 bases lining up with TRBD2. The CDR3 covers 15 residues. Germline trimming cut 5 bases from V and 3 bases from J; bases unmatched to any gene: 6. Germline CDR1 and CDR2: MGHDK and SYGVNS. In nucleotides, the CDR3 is TGTGCCAGCAGTCTAAGGACTAGCGGAGAAGAGACCCAGTACTTC. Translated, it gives CASSLRTSGEETQYF.

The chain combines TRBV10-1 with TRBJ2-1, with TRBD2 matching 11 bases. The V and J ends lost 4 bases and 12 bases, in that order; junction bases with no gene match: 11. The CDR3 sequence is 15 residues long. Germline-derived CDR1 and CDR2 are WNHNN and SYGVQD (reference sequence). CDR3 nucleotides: TGCGCCAGCAGTGCCCGGACTAGCGGGCTGGTTTGGCAGTTCTTC. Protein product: CASSARTSGLVWQFF.

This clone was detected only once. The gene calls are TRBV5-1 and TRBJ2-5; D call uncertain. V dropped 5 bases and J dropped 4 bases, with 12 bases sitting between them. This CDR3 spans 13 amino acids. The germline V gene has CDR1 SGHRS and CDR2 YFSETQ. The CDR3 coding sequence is TGCGCCAGCAGATCAGGATCCCGAGAGACCCAGTACTTC. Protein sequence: CASRSGSRETQYF.

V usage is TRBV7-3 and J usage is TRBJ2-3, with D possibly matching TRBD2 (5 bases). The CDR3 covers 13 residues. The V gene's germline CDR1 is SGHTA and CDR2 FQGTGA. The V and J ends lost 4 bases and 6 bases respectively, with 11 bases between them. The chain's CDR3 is CASSSLAADTQYF. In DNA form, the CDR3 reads TGTGCCAGCAGCTCGCTAGCAGCGGATACGCAGTATTTT. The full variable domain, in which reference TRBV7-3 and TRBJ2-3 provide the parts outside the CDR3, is GAGVSQTPSNKVTEKGKYVELRCDPISGHTALYWYRQSLGQGPEFLIYFQGTGAADDSGLPNDRFFAVRPEGSVSTLKIQRTERGDSAVYLCASSSLAADTQYFGPGTRLTVL.